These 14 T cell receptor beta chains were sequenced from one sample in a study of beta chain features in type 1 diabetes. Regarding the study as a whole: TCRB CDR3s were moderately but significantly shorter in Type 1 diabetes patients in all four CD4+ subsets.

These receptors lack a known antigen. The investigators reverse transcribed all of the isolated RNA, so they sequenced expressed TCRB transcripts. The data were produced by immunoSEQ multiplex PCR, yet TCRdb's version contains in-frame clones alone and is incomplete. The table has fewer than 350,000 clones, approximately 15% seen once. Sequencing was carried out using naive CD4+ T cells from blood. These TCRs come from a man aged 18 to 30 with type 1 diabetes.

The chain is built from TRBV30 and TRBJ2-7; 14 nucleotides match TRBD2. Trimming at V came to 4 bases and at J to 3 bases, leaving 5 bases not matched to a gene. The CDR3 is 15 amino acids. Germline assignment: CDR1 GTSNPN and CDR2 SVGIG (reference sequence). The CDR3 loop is CAWTGTSGRVYEQYF. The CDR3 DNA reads TGTGCCTGGACCGGGACTAGCGGGAGAGTCTACGAGCAGTACTTC.

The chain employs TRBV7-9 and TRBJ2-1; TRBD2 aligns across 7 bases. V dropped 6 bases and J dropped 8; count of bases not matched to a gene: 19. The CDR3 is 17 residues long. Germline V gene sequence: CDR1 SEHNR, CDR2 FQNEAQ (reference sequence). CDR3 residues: CASSQRTSVRVRHEQFF. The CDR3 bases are TGTGCCAGCAGTCAAAGGACTAGTGTTAGGGTGAGGCATGAGCAGTTCTTC.

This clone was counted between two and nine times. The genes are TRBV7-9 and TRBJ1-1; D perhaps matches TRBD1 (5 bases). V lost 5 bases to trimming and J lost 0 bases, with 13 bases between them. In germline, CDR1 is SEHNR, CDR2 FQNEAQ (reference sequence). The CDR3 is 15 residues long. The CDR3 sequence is CASSPGRRMNTEAFF. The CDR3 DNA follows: TGTGCCAGCAGCCCAGGGCGCCGGATGAACACTGAAGCTTTCTTT.

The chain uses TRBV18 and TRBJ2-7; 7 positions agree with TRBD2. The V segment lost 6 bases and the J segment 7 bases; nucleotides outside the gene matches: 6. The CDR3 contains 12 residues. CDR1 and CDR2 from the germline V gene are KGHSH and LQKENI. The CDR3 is CASSSPGGEQYF. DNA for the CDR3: TGTGCCAGCTCCAGTCCCGGGGGGGAGCAGTACTTC.

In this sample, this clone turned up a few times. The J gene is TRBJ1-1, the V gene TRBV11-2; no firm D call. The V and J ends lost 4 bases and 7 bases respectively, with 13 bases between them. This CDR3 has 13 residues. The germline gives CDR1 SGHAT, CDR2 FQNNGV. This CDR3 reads CASSSQAGIEAFF. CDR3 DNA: TGTGCCAGCAGCTCCCAAGCAGGAATTGAAGCTTTCTTT.

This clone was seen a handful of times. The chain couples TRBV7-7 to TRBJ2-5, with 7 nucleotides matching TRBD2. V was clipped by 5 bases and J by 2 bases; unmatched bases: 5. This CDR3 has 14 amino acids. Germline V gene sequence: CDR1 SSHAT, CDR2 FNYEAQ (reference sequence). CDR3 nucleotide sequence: TGTGCCAGCAGCCGGGGGAGGGCTCAAGAGACCCAGTACTTC. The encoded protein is CASSRGRAQETQYF.

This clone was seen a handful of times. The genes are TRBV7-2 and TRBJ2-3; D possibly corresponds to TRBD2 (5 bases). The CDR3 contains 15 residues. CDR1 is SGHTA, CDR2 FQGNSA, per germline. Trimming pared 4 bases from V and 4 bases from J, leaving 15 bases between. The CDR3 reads CASSYRGRVADTQYF. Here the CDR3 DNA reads TGTGCCAGCAGCTATCGGGGAAGGGTCGCAGATACGCAGTATTTT. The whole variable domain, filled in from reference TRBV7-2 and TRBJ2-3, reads GAGVSQSPSNKVTEKGKDVELRCDPISGHTALYWYRQSLGQGLEFLIYFQGNSAPDKSGLPSDRFSAERTGGSVSTLTIQRTQQEDSAVYLCASSYRGRVADTQYFGPGTRLTVL.

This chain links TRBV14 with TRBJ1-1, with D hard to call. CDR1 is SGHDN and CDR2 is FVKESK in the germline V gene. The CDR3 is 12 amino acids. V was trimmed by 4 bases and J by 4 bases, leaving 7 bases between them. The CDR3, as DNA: TGTGCCAGCAGCCCAAAATTCACTGAAGCTTTCTTT. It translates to CASSPKFTEAFF.

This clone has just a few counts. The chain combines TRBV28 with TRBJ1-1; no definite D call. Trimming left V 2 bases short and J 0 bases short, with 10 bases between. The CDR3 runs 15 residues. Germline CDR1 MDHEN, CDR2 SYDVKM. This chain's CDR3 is CASSLGSVMNTEAFF. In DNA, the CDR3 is TGTGCCAGCAGTTTAGGTTCGGTAATGAACACTGAAGCTTTCTTT.

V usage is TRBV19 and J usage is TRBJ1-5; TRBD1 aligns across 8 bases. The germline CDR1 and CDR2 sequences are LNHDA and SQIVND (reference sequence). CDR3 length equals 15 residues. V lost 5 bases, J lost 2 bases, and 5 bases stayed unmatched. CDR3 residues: CASSQQDRGNQPQHF. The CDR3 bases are TGTGCCAGTAGTCAACAGGACAGGGGCAATCAGCCCCAGCATTTT.

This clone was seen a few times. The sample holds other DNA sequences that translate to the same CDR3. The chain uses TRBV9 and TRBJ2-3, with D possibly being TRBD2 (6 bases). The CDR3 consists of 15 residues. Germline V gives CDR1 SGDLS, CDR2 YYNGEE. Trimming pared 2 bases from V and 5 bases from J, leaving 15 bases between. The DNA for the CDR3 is TGTGCCAGCAGCGTCTCGGGTAGCGGCGGAGATACGCAGTATTTT. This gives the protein CASSVSGSGGDTQYF.

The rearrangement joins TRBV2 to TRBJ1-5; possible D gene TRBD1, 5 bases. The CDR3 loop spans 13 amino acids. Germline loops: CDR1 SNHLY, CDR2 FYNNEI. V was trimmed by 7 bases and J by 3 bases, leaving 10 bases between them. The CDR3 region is CASIQDINQPQHF. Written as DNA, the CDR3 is TGTGCCAGCATACAGGACATCAATCAGCCCCAGCATTTT. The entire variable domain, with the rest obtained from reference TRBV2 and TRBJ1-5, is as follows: EPEVTQTPSHQVTQMGQEVILRCVPISNHLYFYWYRQILGQKVEFLVSFYNNEISEKSEIFDDQFSVERPDGSNFTLKIRSTKLEDSAMYFCASIQDINQPQHFGDGTRLSIL.

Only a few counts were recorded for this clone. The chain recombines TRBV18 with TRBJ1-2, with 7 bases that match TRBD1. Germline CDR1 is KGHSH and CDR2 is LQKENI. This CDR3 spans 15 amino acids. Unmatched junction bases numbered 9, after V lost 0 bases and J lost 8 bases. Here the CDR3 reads CASSPPSYRGGGYTF. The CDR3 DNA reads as TGTGCCAGCTCACCACCGTCATACAGGGGAGGCGGCTACACCTTC. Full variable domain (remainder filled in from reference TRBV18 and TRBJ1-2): NAGVMQNPRHLVRRRGQEARLRCSPMKGHSHVYWYRQLPEEGLKFMVYLQKENIIDESGMPKERFSAEFPKEGPSILRIQQVVRGDSAAYFCASSPPSYRGGGYTFGSGTRLTVV.

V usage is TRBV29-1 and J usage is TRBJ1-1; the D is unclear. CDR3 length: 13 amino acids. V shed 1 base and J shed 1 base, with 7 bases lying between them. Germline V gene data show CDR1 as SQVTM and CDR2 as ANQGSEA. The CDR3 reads CSVEVGPNTEAFF. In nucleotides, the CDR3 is TGCAGCGTTGAAGTTGGGCCGAACACTGAAGCTTTCTTT.